This TCR beta chain was captured in a study of cytomegalovirus exposure and HLA in healthy donors. The wider study: The same platform as the approximately 670 first-cohort repertoires was used for the 130 or so validation repertoires, a later analysis reported. Study outcomes and limitations: Cytomegalovirus status was reportedly diagnosed by the classifier with high specificity and sensitivity. Associated with cytomegalovirus, according to the listing, were fewer than 200 TCR beta chains.

About this clone: Antigen unknown.

Sequencing used immunoSEQ multiplex PCR; TCRdb keeps in-frame clones, though not all of them. There are roughly 200,000 clones in the sample; about 81% occur only once, and less than 1.5% lies in the top ten. The CDR3 contains 14 residues. Germline V gene sequence: CDR1 MNHEY, CDR2 SMNVEV (reference sequence). The V and J ends lost 2 bases and 7 bases respectively, with 11 bases between them. The origin of this receptor is a woman in her twenties or thirties in good health and CMV-seronegative. The material sequenced was PBMCs. The V gene is TRBV27, the J gene TRBJ2-2; D unresolved. CDR3 DNA: TGTGCCAGCAGTTTAAATCCCCCATTCGGGGAGCTGTTTTTT. Translating it yields CASSLNPPFGELFF.